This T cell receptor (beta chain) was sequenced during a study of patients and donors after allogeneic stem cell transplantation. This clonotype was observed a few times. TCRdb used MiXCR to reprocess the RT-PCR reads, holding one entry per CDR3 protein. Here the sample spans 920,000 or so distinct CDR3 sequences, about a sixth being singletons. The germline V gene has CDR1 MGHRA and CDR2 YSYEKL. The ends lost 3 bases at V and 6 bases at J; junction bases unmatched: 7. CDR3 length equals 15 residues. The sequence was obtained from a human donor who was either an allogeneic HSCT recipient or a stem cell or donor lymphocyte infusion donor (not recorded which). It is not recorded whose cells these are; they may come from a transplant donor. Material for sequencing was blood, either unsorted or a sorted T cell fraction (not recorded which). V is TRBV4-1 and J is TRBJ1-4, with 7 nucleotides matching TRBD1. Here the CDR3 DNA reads TGCGCCAGCAGCCATCCCCGGGACAGCTATGAAAAACTGTTTTTT. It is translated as CASSHPRDSYEKLFF.